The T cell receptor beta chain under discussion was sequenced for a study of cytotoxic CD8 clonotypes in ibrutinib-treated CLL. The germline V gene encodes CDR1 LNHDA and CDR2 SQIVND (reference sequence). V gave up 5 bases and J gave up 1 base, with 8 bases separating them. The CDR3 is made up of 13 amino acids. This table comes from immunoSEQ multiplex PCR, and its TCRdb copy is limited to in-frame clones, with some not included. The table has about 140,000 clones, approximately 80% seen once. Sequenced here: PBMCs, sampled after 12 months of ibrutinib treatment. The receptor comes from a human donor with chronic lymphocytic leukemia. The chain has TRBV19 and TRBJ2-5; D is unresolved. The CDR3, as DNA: TGTGCCAGTAGTCGGGTCCTCCAAGAGACCCAGTACTTC. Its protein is CASSRVLQETQYF.